The 14 T cell receptor beta chains presented below share a single source sample, sequenced in a study of T cell responses to AZD1222 COVID-19 vaccine. Clones were read by immunoSEQ multiplex PCR, and TCRdb kept only the in-frame ones, dropping some. The table lists over 55,000 clones, 80% to 85% of them singletons, with around 7.5% in the top ten. Sample: peripheral blood, taken on day 0 of AZD1222 vaccination. These receptors were obtained from an adult in good health.

This clone appeared a single time. The chain recombines TRBV4-3 with TRBJ2-7; 7 bases agree with TRBD1. Trimming took 0 bases from V and 1 from J; bases not matched to a gene: 0. Germline values: CDR1 LGHNA, CDR2 YSLEER. This CDR3 spans 14 amino acids. The CDR3 DNA reads TGCGCCAGCAGCCAAGACAGGGGGTCCTACGAGCAGTACTTC. Its protein is CASSQDRGSYEQYF.

The CDR3 DNA reads TGTGCCAGCAGCGTAGATGTGGGGCCTAGGGGCTCCTACAATGAGCAGTTCTTC. This sequence encodes CASSVDVGPRGSYNEQFF. This rearrangement joins TRBV9 to TRBJ2-1, with a tentative D call TRBD1 (5 bases). This CDR3 region has 18 residues. CDR1 and CDR2 (germline): SGDLS, YYNGEE. V lost 0 bases and J lost 0, with 16 bases in between.

The chain is built from TRBV5-4 and TRBJ1-5; 7 bases map to TRBD1. J was trimmed by 3 bases and V by 3 bases; bases with no gene match: 3. This CDR3 contains 14 residues. The germline gives CDR1 SGHNT, CDR2 YYREEE (reference sequence). DNA for the CDR3: TGTGCCAGCAGCTCTACAGGGGACAATCAGCCCCAGCATTTT. Translation: CASSSTGDNQPQHF.

The chain uses TRBV5-1 and TRBJ2-7; perhaps TRBD1 as D (8 bases). This CDR3 spans 16 amino acids. The V end lost 6 bases, the J end lost 3 bases, and 22 bases lay between the germline ends. Germline assignment: CDR1 SGHRS and CDR2 YFSETQ. DNA of the CDR3: TGCGCCAGCACCCTCGGGGGGACAGGATTATACTACGAGCAGTACTTC. Translated: CASTLGGTGLYYEQYF.

The gene calls are TRBV6-4 and TRBJ2-7; 11 nucleotides line up with TRBD1. This CDR3 has 15 amino acids. CDR1 is MRHNA, CDR2 SNTAGT, per germline. V lost 6 bases, J lost 3 bases, and 7 bases stayed unmatched. The CDR3 DNA reads as TGTGCCAGCAGCGCGGGACAGGGGGTGGTCTACGAGCAGTACTTC. Translation: CASSAGQGVVYEQYF.

This chain uses TRBV13 with TRBJ2-5; the match to TRBD1 covers 8 bases. The CDR3 loop spans 17 amino acids. Germline CDR1 is PRHDT and CDR2 is FYEKMQ (reference sequence). The ends lost 4 bases at V and 5 bases at J; junction bases unmatched: 15. CDR3 protein: CASSSTQGQVFGETQYF. In DNA form, the CDR3 reads TGTGCCAGCAGCTCCACCCAGGGACAGGTCTTTGGGGAGACCCAGTACTTC.

This chain uses TRBV4-2 with TRBJ1-6, with D uncertain. Trimming shortened V by 0 bases and J by 7 bases, and 4 bases separated the two germline ends. CDR3 length: 13 residues. CDR1 is LGHNA and CDR2 is YNFKEQ in the germline V gene. The CDR3 here is CASSQDRNSPLHF. The CDR3 nucleotides read TGTGCCAGCAGCCAAGACCGAAATTCACCCCTCCACTTT.

This chain's CDR3 is CASSQALGSTSTDTQYF. The DNA of the CDR3 is TGTGCCAGCAGCCAAGCCCTGGGGAGCACTAGCACAGATACGCAGTATTTT. The chain combines TRBV4-2 with TRBJ2-3, with D perhaps TRBD2 (5 bases). This CDR3 comprises 17 residues. CDR1 and CDR2 (germline): LGHNA, YNFKEQ. The germline V and J ends were trimmed by 1 base and 0 bases, with 14 bases remaining between them.

This chain connects TRBV7-9 to TRBJ2-7, with 7 bases aligning to TRBD1. In germline, CDR1 is SEHNR, CDR2 FQNEAQ (reference sequence). The V and J ends lost 5 bases and 4 bases, in that order; junction bases with no gene match: 5. The CDR3 loop spans 13 amino acids. CDR3 loop: CASSTGTAYEQYF. Written as DNA, the CDR3 is TGTGCCAGCAGCACCGGGACAGCGTACGAGCAGTACTTC. Full variable domain (remainder filled in from reference TRBV7-9 and TRBJ2-7): DTGVSQNPRHKITKRGQNVTFRCDPISEHNRLYWYRQTLGQGPEFLTYFQNEAQLEKSRLLSDRFSAERPKGSFSTLEIQRTEQGDSAMYLCASSTGTAYEQYFGPGTRLTVT.

CDR3 amino acids: CASRTDKNTGELFF. In DNA form, the CDR3 reads TGTGCCAGCAGGACAGACAAGAACACCGGGGAGCTGTTTTTT. The chain links TRBV2 to TRBJ2-2; D possibly corresponds to TRBD1 (5 bases). This CDR3 comprises 14 residues. V was clipped by 6 bases and J by 1 base, with 9 bases between them. Germline CDR1 is SNHLY and CDR2 is FYNNEI.

The rearrangement links TRBV7-9 to TRBJ1-1, with D perhaps matching TRBD1 (5 bases). V lost 5 bases, J lost 8 bases, and 12 bases lay in between. This CDR3 comprises 12 residues. The V gene's germline CDR1 is SEHNR and CDR2 FQNEAQ (reference sequence). The CDR3 spells CASSPNQGEAFF. CDR3 coding DNA: TGTGCCAGCAGCCCAAACCAGGGAGAAGCTTTCTTT.

The chain employs TRBV7-9 and TRBJ2-5; 8 nucleotides agree with TRBD1. Germline values: CDR1 SEHNR, CDR2 FQNEAQ (reference sequence). After removal of 5 bases from V and 2 bases from J, the junction contained 19 bases not matched to a gene. This CDR3 has 19 residues. The CDR3 region is CASSGLDRALQAHQETQYF. CDR3 bases: TGTGCCAGCAGCGGGCTGGACAGGGCCCTCCAAGCCCATCAAGAGACCCAGTACTTC.

V is TRBV2 and J is TRBJ2-5; D might be TRBD1 (5 bases). The germline V and J ends were trimmed by 7 bases and 7 bases, with 16 bases remaining between them. The CDR3 consists of 13 residues. CDR1 SNHLY and CDR2 FYNNEI come from the germline V gene. The CDR3 region is CASTAGPLMTQYF. CDR3 sequence (DNA): TGTGCCAGCACCGCAGGGCCCCTAATGACCCAGTACTTC.

The chain couples TRBV7-9 to TRBJ2-5, with D possibly being TRBD1 (6 bases). Germline CDR1 is SEHNR and CDR2 is FQNEAQ (reference sequence). The CDR3 has 15 amino acids. The V end was cut by 5 bases, the J end by 4 bases, with 17 bases between. The CDR3 is CASSPGPTGTETQYF. The CDR3 region has the DNA TGTGCCAGCAGCCCAGGCCCCACAGGGACAGAGACCCAGTACTTC.